The T cell receptor (beta chain) under discussion was sequenced for a study of cytomegalovirus exposure and HLA in healthy donors. Study-wide results and limits: The authors judged a highly shared variant cluster likely a sequencing artifact. Researchers reported in a later analysis that a missense DCLRE1C variant was tied to TCR beta V- and J-gene trimming. Reported performance of the classifier showed diagnosis of cytomegalovirus status with high specificity and sensitivity. HLA alleles were associated with roughly 17,000 TCR beta sequences in a later analysis at 0.05 false discovery rate.

The germline V and J ends were trimmed by 5 bases and 0 bases, with 11 bases remaining between them. Germline V gene data show CDR1 as SGHAT and CDR2 as FQNNGV. The CDR3 contains 16 residues. The PCR ran on 60 Vbeta and 13 Jbeta primers. The table came from immunoSEQ multiplex PCR; TCRdb's copy has only in-frame clones and leaves some out. Found here are around 120,000 clones, 80% of them singletons; the top ten hold 7.5% to 9%. As concerns this clone: What it binds is not known.

Material: PBMCs. V is TRBV11-2 and J is TRBJ2-6, with D unclear. This TCR came from a female donor in good health and CMV-seropositive. CDR3 sequence: CASSLSRYSGANVLTF. CDR3 DNA: TGTGCCAGCAGCCTATCACGGTACTCTGGGGCCAACGTCCTGACTTTC.